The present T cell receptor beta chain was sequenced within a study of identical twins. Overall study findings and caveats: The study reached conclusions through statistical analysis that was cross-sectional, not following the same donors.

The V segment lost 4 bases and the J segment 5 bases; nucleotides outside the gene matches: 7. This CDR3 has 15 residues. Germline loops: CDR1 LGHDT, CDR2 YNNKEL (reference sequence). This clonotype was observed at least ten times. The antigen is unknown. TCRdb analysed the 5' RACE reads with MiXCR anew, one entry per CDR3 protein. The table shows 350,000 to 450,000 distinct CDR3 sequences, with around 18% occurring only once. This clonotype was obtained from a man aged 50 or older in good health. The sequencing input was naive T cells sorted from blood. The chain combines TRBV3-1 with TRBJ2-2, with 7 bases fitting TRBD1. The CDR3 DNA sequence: TGTGCCAGCAGCCCTGGACAGGTGGAGACCGGGGAGCTGTTTTTT. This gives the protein CASSPGQVETGELFF. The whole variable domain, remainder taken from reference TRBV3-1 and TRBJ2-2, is DTAVSQTPKYLVTQMGNDKSIKCEQNLGHDTMYWYKQDSKKFLKIMFSYNNKELIINETVPNRFSPKSPDKAHLNLHINSLELGDSAVYFCASSPGQVETGELFFGEGSRLTVL.